This T cell receptor beta chain was retrieved from a study of T cell changes during pregnancy in multiple sclerosis. Clones were read by immunoSEQ multiplex PCR, and TCRdb kept only the in-frame ones, dropping some. This table holds roughly 50,000 clones, approximately 92% found once. Trimming took 1 base from V and 6 from J, leaving 13 bases between them. This CDR3 comprises 15 residues. Germline V gene lookup returns CDR1 SEHNR and CDR2 FQNEAQ (reference sequence). The clonotype originates from a female donor with multiple sclerosis, enrolled in a pregnancy study. The sequenced sample was CD4+ T cells from peripheral blood mononuclear cells, obtained in the third trimester of pregnancy. The rearrangement joins TRBV7-9 to TRBJ1-5; TRBD1 might be the D (6 bases). The CDR3 DNA reads as TGTGCCAGCAGCTTAGACGGGGGGGGCGGTCAGCCCCAGCATTTT. This sequence encodes CASSLDGGGGQPQHF.